These T cell receptor beta chains were read from a single sample in a study of blood T cell repertoires in COVID-19. Sequencing used immunoSEQ multiplex PCR; TCRdb keeps in-frame clones, though not all of them. The sample includes under 100,000 clones, around 82% of them seen just once. Material for sequencing was peripheral blood. The receptor set was obtained from a woman older than 75 with COVID-19, enrolled during active disease. Both conserved end residues are trimmed from each CDR3. Fields, in order: V gene, J gene, clone size, CDR3 protein. Size is omitted from some rows. Given values are once, few, many or a class for expanded clones.

v_gene: TRBV5-1; j_gene: TRBJ2-2; abundance: .; CDR3aa: ASSAGTTKYTGELF
v_gene: TRBV18; j_gene: TRBJ1-1; abundance: .; CDR3aa: ASSPGQVNTEAF
v_gene: TRBV10-3; j_gene: TRBJ1-4; abundance: .; CDR3aa: AIKRDRDNEKLF
v_gene: TRBV6-2/TRBV6-3; j_gene: TRBJ2-2; abundance: .; CDR3aa: ASSYPFGRANTGELF
v_gene: TRBV16; j_gene: TRBJ2-7; abundance: .; CDR3aa: ASSQSDRGAYEQY
v_gene: TRBV30; j_gene: TRBJ2-3; abundance: .; CDR3aa: AWSRVDTQY
v_gene: TRBV6-1; j_gene: TRBJ1-1; abundance: .; CDR3aa: ASSDRGKHTEAF
v_gene: TRBV6-5; j_gene: TRBJ2-7; abundance: .; CDR3aa: ASSYGTGGDYEQY
v_gene: TRBV19; j_gene: TRBJ1-2; abundance: .; CDR3aa: ASSMGGQGRGYGYT
v_gene: TRBV3-1/TRBV3-2; j_gene: TRBJ2-3; abundance: .; CDR3aa: ASSLRLFDTTDTQY
v_gene: TRBV6-1; j_gene: TRBJ2-1; abundance: .; CDR3aa: ASSEWTSGNYNEQF
v_gene: TRBV9; j_gene: TRBJ1-3; abundance: .; CDR3aa: ASSVAGRAIY
v_gene: TRBV18; j_gene: TRBJ1-1; abundance: .; CDR3aa: ASSPETGSVAF
v_gene: TRBV7-2; j_gene: TRBJ1-1; abundance: .; CDR3aa: ASSALRNTEAF
v_gene: TRBV18; j_gene: TRBJ2-5; abundance: .; CDR3aa: ASSPSPETQY
v_gene: TRBV18; j_gene: TRBJ2-7; abundance: .; CDR3aa: ASSPFRGYEQY
v_gene: TRBV10-3; j_gene: TRBJ1-2; abundance: .; CDR3aa: AISEGGLFFNYT
v_gene: TRBV6-2/TRBV6-3; j_gene: TRBJ2-3; abundance: .; CDR3aa: ASSYLGGNTQY
v_gene: TRBV7-8; j_gene: TRBJ1-1; abundance: once; CDR3aa: ASSLAGQGNTEAF
v_gene: TRBV9; j_gene: TRBJ2-2; abundance: .; CDR3aa: ASGSGTGLTSGRNTGELF
v_gene: TRBV10-3; j_gene: TRBJ2-5; abundance: .; CDR3aa: AISEFPGLAAETQY
v_gene: TRBV10-3; j_gene: TRBJ2-2; abundance: .; CDR3aa: AISESAGKAGGTGELF
v_gene: TRBV9; j_gene: TRBJ2-1; abundance: .; CDR3aa: ASSVASGNEQF